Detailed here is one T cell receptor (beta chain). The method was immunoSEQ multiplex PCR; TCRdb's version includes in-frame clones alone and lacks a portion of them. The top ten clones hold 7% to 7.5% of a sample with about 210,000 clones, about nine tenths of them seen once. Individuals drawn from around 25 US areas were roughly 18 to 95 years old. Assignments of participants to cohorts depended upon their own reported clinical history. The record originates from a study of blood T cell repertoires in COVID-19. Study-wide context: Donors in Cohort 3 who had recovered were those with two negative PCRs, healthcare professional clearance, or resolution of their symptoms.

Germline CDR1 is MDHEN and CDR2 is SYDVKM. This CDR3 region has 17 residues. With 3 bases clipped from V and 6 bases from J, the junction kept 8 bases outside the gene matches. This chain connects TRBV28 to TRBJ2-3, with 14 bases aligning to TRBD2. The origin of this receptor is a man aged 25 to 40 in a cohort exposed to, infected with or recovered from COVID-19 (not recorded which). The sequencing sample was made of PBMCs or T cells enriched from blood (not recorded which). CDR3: CASSFPGLAGGRDTQYF. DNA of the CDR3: TGTGCCAGCAGTTTCCCCGGACTAGCGGGGGGCCGGGATACGCAGTATTTT.